This TCR beta chain was sequenced during a study of CD8 T cells in ankylosing spondylitis. Study-level results: From matched ankylosing spondylitis synovial fluid, disease-linked clones were reportedly recovered at significantly enriched levels. Earlier studies detected some motif variants in reactive arthritis synovial fluid and blood. Disease-linked clones were CD8+ and relatively rare in peripheral blood. A TCR beta motif made of roughly eight highly homologous variants seemed typical of ankylosing spondylitis blood.

For this clonotype: Its antigen is unknown.

Preparation of TCR beta libraries was done by quantitative 5'-RACE with molecular barcodes. TCRdb reprocessed the 5' RACE reads via MiXCR and lists one record per CDR3 protein. The sample gives fewer than 450,000 distinct CDR3 sequences, approximately 17% of which show up once; 1% is in the top ten. Germline values: CDR1 MNHEY, CDR2 SMNVEV (reference sequence). V was pared by 5 bases and J by 7 bases, with 5 bases of the junction left unmatched. The CDR3 has 15 residues. Sequencing was done on a sample of blood, either unsorted or a sorted T cell fraction (not recorded which). This TCR derives from a male donor with ankylosing spondylitis. This chain joins TRBV27 and TRBJ2-2; 12 positions agree with TRBD1. The CDR3 nucleotides read TGTGCCAGCAGTAGGGACAGGGGGCGAAGCGGGGAGCTGTTTTTT. Residues: CASSRDRGRSGELFF.